Listed below are T cell receptor beta chains from one sample, sequenced in a study of read filtering for tumor transcriptome and immune sequencing. One entry per CDR3 protein, called by TCRdb with MiXCR from the reads. The sample contains fewer than 30,000 distinct CDR3 sequences, around 20% of which appear only once. The sequencing sample was made of a population of CD138-negative cells sorted from bone marrow. These receptors were taken from a donor over 35 with multiple myeloma. The CDR3 runs from the conserved cysteine through the conserved F or W. A D gene is named only where the DNA matches it firmly. Clone size is shown for a subset of rows, as once, few, many or a class of expanded clone.

length	J	V	size	D	DNA	CDR3
17	TRBJ2-3	TRBV6-2/TRBV6-3	many	TRBD2	TGTGCCAGCAGTTATGGCCCGTCTAGCGGGTCCACAGATACGCAGTATTTT	CASSYGPSSGSTDTQYF
16	TRBJ2-3	TRBV6-2/TRBV6-3	many	TRBD2	TGTGCCACCCGGGGGGACGGGAGTAATCACGGAGATACGCAGTATTTT	CATRGDGSNHGDTQYF
15	TRBJ2-1	TRBV5-1	medium-sized	.	TGCGCCAGCAGAAGGGTTCCGGGGTACTACAATGAGCAGTTCTTC	CASRRVPGYYNEQFF
13	TRBJ1-5	TRBV2	few	.	TGTGCCAGCAGTGAGGAGGGATTTCAGCCCCAGCATTTT	CASSEEGFQPQHF
17	TRBJ2-7	TRBV5-8	many	TRBD1	TGTGCCAGCAGCCCGGGACAGGGGGCGCGGAGACAGGACGAGCAGTACTTC	CASSPGQGARRQDEQYF
16	TRBJ2-3	TRBV4-1	.	TRBD1	TGCGCCAGCAGCCATCCGGGACAGGGCTTTATAGATACGCAGTATTTT	CASSHPGQGFIDTQYF
15	TRBJ2-3	TRBV5-6	few	TRBD1	TGTGCCAGCGGCCCACCGGGACAGGGTTTCGATACGCAGTATTTT	CASGPPGQGFDTQYF
20	TRBJ1-4	TRBV12-5	many	TRBD1	TGTGCTAGTGGTTTGGTGGCTTGTCTGGCCGGGACAGCAACTAATGAAAAACTGTTTTTT	CASGLVACLAGTATNEKLFF
15	TRBJ2-6	TRBV5-1	few	.	TGCGCCAGCAGCAGTTATCTCTCTGGGGCCAACGTCCCGACTTTC	CASSSYLSGANVPTF
16	TRBJ2-1	TRBV20-1	.	.	TGCTGTGCTAGAGATATCGGCGGAAGCTCCAACAATGAGCAGTTCTTC	CCARDIGGSSNNEQFF
15	TRBJ2-5	TRBV5-1	many	TRBD2	TGCGCCAGCAGCCAAGGACTAGCGGTACAAGAGACCCAGTACTTC	CASSQGLAVQETQYF
17	TRBJ2-1	TRBV20-1	.	.	TGCAGTGCTAGAGTACCCCAAGGGGGGAGCTCCTACAATGAGCAGTTCTTC	CSARVPQGGSSYNEQFF
16	TRBJ2-7	TRBV27	many	.	TGTGCCAGCAGTGCTTTTAATCCCGGACCGCGCTCCGAGCAGTACTTC	CASSAFNPGPRSEQYF
15	TRBJ2-1	TRBV3-1	many	.	TGTGCCAGCAGGGGGTTAGGGGCGGTTTACAATGAGCAGTTCTTC	CASRGLGAVYNEQFF
15	TRBJ2-3	TRBV30	.	.	TGTGCCTGGAGTGCCCGGGACACCCTCACAGATACGCAGTATTTT	CAWSARDTLTDTQYF
15	TRBJ2-7	TRBV10-1	medium-sized	.	TGCGCCAGCAGTCACACCCGGACCCCTACCTACGAGCAGTACTTC	CASSHTRTPTYEQYF
14	TRBJ2-7	TRBV3-1	many	TRBD1	TGTGCCAGCAGCCCAGGCTACAGGGGGCGTGAGCAGTACTTC	CASSPGYRGREQYF
17	TRBJ2-1	TRBV30	few	TRBD2	TGTGCCTGGAGTGTACTTAGCGGGAGGCGATCCTACAATGAGCAGTTCTTC	CAWSVLSGRRSYNEQFF
15	TRBJ1-5	TRBV20-1	many	TRBD1	TGCAGTGCTGGGGGACAGGGAGCGAGCAATCAGCCCCAGCATTTT	CSAGGQGASNQPQHF
14	TRBJ1-5	TRBV19	many	.	TGTGCCAGTAGTATATCGCGGAGCAATCAGCCCCAGCATTTT	CASSISRSNQPQHF
16	TRBJ2-3	TRBV5-8	many	.	TGTGCCAGCAGCCCAAACCGGGGCGGCAGGGGTCGAACGCAGTATTTT	CASSPNRGGRGRTQYF
13	TRBJ1-1	TRBV28	many	.	TGTGCCAGCAGTTTGGGGGGCAATCCTGAAGCTTTCTTT	CASSLGGNPEAFF
14	TRBJ2-7	TRBV20-1	many	TRBD2	TGCAGCGCCCCCCCGGGACTAGCGTCCTACGAGCAGTACTTC	CSAPPGLASYEQYF
14	TRBJ2-1	TRBV20-1	medium-sized	TRBD2	TGCAGTGCTAGAGTGCGGGAGGCCCACAATGAGCAGTTCTTC	CSARVREAHNEQFF
17	TRBJ2-3	TRBV15	many	TRBD2	TGTGCCACCAGCAGAGACGAACTAGCGGTACACACAGATACGCAGTATTTT	CATSRDELAVHTDTQYF
14	TRBJ2-1	TRBV2	many	TRBD1	TGTGCCAGCAGTACCGACAGGGTGTCCGATGAGCAGTTCTTC	CASSTDRVSDEQFF
12	TRBJ2-7	TRBV28	many	.	TGTGCCAGCAACCAAACACCCTTGGAGCAGTACTTC	CASNQTPLEQYF
14	TRBJ2-7	TRBV28	many	TRBD2	TGTGCCAGCAGTTCCTGGACTAGCTCCTACGAGCAGTACTTC	CASSSWTSSYEQYF
13	TRBJ1-1	TRBV7-8	many	.	TGTGCCAGCAAGGTCTCGGGGGGCACTGAAGCTTTCTTT	CASKVSGGTEAFF